This T cell receptor (beta chain) was identified in a study of shared clonotypes between healthy human individuals. Looking at the study overall: Donor composition was a couple of women and three men, aged 18 to 49.

Trimming stripped 6 bases from V and 7 bases from J, with 9 bases between. The CDR3 runs to 12 residues. CDR1 and CDR2 (germline): ENHRY, SYGVKD. In the original analysis: Filtering differed for immunoSEQ, which gave only junction sequences without quality scores. The repertoire was sequenced with immunoSEQ multiplex PCR; TCRdb's copy has only in-frame clones and lacks some. Clone size and the V and J calls come from that table; the DNA yielded D and trimming. The sample shows some 2,400,000 clones, nearly 97% of them seen only once. The V call is TRBV10-3, the J call TRBJ2-2; TRBD1 is a possible D gene (5 bases). The sequence was collected from a man younger than 30 in good health. Input material: naive CD4+ T cells sorted from blood. Subset here: CD45RA+ positively selected. CDR3 coding DNA: TGTGCCATCAGCCAAGGGGTCGGGGAGCTGTTTTTT. Residues: CAISQGVGELFF.